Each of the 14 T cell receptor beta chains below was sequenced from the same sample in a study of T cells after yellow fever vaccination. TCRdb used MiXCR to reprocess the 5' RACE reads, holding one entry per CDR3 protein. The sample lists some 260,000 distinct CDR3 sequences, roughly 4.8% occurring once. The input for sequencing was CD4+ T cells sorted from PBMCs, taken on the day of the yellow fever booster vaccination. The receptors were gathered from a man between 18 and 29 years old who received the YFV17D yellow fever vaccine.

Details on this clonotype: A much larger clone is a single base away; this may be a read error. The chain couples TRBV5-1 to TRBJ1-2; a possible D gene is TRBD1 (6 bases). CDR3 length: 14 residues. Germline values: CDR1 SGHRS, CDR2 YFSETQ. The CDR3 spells CASGLDYQGNGYTF. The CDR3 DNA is TGCGCCAGCGGCTTGGATTACCAGGGGAATGGCTACACCTTC.

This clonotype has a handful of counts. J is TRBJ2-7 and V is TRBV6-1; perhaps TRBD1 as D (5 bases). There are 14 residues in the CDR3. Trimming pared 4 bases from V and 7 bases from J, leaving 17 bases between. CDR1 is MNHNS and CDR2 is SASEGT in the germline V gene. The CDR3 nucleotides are TGTGCCAGCAGTGTTGACAGTGCCCTGAGTGAGCAGTACGTC. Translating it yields CASSVDSALSEQYV.

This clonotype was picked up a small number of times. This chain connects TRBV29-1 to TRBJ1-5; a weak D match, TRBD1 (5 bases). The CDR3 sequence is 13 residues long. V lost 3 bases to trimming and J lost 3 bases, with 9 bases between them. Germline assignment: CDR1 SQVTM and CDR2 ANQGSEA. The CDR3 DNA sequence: TGCAGCGTTGAGGTGACAGACAATCAGCCCCAGCATTTT. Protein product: CSVEVTDNQPQHF.

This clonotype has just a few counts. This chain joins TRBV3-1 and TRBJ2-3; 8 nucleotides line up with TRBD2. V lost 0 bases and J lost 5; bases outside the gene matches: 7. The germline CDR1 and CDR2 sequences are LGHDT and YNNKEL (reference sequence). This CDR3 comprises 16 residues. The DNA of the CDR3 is TGTGCCAGCAGCCAAGACACCGGGACTAGGGGAGATACGCAGTATTTT. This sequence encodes CASSQDTGTRGDTQYF.

The CDR3 spells CSAETPTNTGELFF. The CDR3 region has the DNA TGCAGTGCCGAGACACCCACGAACACCGGGGAGCTGTTTTTT. The chain recombines TRBV20-1 with TRBJ2-2; D remains unclear. Germline CDR1 is DFQATT and CDR2 is SNEGSKA (reference sequence). V was trimmed by 6 bases and J by 0 bases, leaving 11 bases between them. The CDR3 covers 14 residues.

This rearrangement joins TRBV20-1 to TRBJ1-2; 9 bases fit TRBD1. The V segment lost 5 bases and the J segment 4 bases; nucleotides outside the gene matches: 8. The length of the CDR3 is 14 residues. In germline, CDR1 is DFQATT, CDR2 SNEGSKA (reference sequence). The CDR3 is CSASRTGELYGYTF. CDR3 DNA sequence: TGCAGTGCTTCTAGGACAGGGGAGCTCTATGGCTACACCTTC.

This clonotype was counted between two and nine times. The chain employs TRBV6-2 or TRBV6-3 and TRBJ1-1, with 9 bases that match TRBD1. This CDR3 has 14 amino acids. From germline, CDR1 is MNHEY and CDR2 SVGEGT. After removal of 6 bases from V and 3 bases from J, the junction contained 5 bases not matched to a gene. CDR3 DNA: TGTGCCAGCAGCCAATGGACAGGGGACACTGAAGCTTTCTTT. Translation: CASSQWTGDTEAFF.

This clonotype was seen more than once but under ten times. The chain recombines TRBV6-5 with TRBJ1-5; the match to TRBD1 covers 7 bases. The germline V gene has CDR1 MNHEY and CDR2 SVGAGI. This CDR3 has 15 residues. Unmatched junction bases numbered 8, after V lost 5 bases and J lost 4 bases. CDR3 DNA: TGTGCCAGCAGTACGGACAGGCGGATGAATCAGCCCCAGCATTTT. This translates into CASSTDRRMNQPQHF.

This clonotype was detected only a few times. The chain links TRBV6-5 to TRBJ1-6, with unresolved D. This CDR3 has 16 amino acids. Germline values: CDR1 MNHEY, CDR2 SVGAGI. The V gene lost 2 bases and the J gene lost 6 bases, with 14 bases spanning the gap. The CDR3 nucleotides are TGTGCCAGCAGTTACGTATCCGGCCGGACTAATTCACCCCTCCACTTT. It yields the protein CASSYVSGRTNSPLHF.

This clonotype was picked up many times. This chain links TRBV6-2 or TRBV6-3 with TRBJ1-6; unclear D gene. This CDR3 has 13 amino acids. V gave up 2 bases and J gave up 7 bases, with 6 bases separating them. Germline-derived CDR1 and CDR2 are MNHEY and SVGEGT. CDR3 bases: TGTGCCAGCAGTTACGTCACCAATTCACCCCTCCACTTT. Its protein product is CASSYVTNSPLHF.

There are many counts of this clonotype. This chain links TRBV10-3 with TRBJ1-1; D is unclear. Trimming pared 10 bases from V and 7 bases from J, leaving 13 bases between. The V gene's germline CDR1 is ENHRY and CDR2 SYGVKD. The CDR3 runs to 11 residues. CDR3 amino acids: CASLDQSEAFF. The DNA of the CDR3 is TGTGCCAGCCTGGATCAGAGTGAAGCTTTCTTT.

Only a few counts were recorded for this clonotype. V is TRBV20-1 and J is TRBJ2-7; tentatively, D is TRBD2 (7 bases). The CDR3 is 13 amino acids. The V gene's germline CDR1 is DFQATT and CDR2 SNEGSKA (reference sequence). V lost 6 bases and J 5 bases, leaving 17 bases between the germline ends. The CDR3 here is CSARRGAADEQYF. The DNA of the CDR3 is TGCAGTGCCCGACGGGGGGCCGCGGACGAGCAGTACTTC.

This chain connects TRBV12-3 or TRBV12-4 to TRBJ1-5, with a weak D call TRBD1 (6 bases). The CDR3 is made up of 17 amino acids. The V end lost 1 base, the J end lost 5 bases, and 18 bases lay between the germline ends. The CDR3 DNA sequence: TGTGCCAGCAGTTTAGATTGGTCCACAGGGACGTATCAGCCCCAGCATTTT. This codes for CASSLDWSTGTYQPQHF.

This chain's CDR3 is CASSTTPSGANVLTF. The CDR3 nucleotides read TGTGCCAGCAGCACCACCCCCTCTGGGGCCAACGTCCTGACTTTC. The chain recombines TRBV5-4 with TRBJ2-6; D remains unclear. V lost 4 bases, J lost 0 bases, and 8 bases lay in between. This CDR3 has 15 amino acids. Germline assignment: CDR1 SGHNT and CDR2 YYREEE (reference sequence). Full variable domain (outside the CDR3, taken from reference TRBV5-4 and TRBJ2-6): ETGVTQSPTHLIKTRGQQVTLRCSSQSGHNTVSWYQQALGQGPQFIFQYYREEENGRGNFPPRFSGLQFPNYSSELNVNALELDDSALYLCASSTTPSGANVLTFGAGSRLTVL.